The clone carrying this T cell receptor (beta chain) was picked up a small number of times. Its specificity is not known. The template was RNA from unsorted bulk tissue. More than 3 cm separated this lung sample from the edge of the tumor. The data originate from a study of tumor and adjacent non-tumor tissue in lung cancer. Study details: There were roughly 11 adenocarcinoma, a couple of squamous cell carcinoma and 1 small cell lung cancer cases. Aged roughly 30 to 85 years, patients included 10 men and a few women with stage I to III disease.

Study findings and constraints: Normal lung showed higher cumulative top 100 clone frequency than tumor.

The library came from three nested PCR rounds adapted from ARM-PCR protocols. Each CDR3 protein is one row after TCRdb ran MiXCR on the multiplex PCR reads. The sample contains about 100,000 distinct CDR3 sequences, 65% of which appear only once. Germline V gene data show CDR1 as KGHSH and CDR2 as LQKENI. V dropped 4 bases and J dropped 7 bases, with 20 bases sitting between them. The CDR3 is 16 residues long. The sequence was obtained from a young man with non-small cell lung cancer. Sequenced: distant non-tumor lung tissue. The rearrangement uses TRBV18 and TRBJ1-5, with D tentatively TRBD1 (6 bases). This chain's CDR3 is CASSHYRQAKDQPQHF. The CDR3 coding sequence is TGTGCCAGCTCACATTATAGACAGGCGAAAGACCAGCCCCAGCATTTT. Full variable domain (remainder filled in from reference TRBV18 and TRBJ1-5): NAGVMQNPRHLVRRRGQEARLRCSPMKGHSHVYWYRQLPEEGLKFMVYLQKENIIDESGMPKERFSAEFPKEGPSILRIQQVVRGDSAAYFCASSHYRQAKDQPQHFGDGTRLSIL.